A single sample is the source of the 3 T cell receptor beta chains below, sequenced in a study of identical twins. TCRdb passed the 5' RACE reads through MiXCR, listing each CDR3 protein once. The repertoire holds 1,800,000 or so distinct CDR3 sequences, under 35% seen once, with 0.25% to 0.3% in the top ten. Sequencing was carried out using cord blood. The receptors here all came from a newborn girl in good health.

This chain links TRBV6-6 with TRBJ1-5; 10 bases are shared with TRBD1. V gave up 6 bases and J gave up 6 bases; unmatched junction bases: 8. Germline CDR1 and CDR2: MNHNY and SVGAGI (reference sequence). The CDR3 spans 15 residues. CDR3 DNA: TGTGCCAGCAGAACCGGACAGGGGGGTTTTCAGCCCCAGCATTTT. This codes for CASRTGQGGFQPQHF.

The chain couples TRBV5-1 to TRBJ2-1; no clear D. Germline lookup yields CDR1 SGHRS and CDR2 YFSETQ. The CDR3 consists of 13 residues. The V gene lost 3 bases and the J gene lost 5 bases, with 9 bases spanning the gap. As DNA, the CDR3 is TGCGCCAGCAGCTGGGGAAAGGACAATGAGCAGTTCTTC. Translated, it gives CASSWGKDNEQFF.

The CDR3 reads CASSPYRGDGYTF. For the CDR3, the DNA is TGTGCCAGCAGCCCCTACAGGGGCGATGGCTACACCTTC. The chain couples TRBV7-9 to TRBJ1-2; 7 nucleotides align to TRBD1. The CDR3 has 13 residues. CDR1 is SEHNR, CDR2 FQNEAQ, per germline (reference sequence). V lost 5 bases, J lost 6 bases, and 6 bases stayed unmatched.